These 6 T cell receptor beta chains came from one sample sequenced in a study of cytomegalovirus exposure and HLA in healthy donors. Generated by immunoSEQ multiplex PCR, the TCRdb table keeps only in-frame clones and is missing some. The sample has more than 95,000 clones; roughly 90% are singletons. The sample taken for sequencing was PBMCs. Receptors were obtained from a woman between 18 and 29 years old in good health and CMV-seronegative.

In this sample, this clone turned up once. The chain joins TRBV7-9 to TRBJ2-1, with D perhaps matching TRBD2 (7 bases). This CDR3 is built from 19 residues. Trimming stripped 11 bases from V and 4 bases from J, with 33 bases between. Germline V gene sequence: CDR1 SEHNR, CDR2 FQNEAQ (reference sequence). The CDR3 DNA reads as TGTGCCGGCAAACACCGAGCCGGGGGGCGGGAGAAAGGGTACAATGAGCAGTTCTTC. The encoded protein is CAGKHRAGGREKGYNEQFF.

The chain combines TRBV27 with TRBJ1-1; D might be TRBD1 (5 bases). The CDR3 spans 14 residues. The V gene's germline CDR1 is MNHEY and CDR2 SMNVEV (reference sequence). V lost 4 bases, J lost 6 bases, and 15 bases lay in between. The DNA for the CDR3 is TGTGCCAGCAGTTCACCGGCGGGGGTCGCTGAAGCTTTCTTT. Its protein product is CASSSPAGVAEAFF.

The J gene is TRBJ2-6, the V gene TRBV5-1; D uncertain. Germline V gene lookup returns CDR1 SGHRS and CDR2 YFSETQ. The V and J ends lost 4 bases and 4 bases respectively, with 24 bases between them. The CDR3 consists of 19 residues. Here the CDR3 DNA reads TGCGCCAGCAGCCTAGACTTCTTAATTACGAATATAGGGGCCAACGTCCTGACTTTC. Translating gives CASSLDFLITNIGANVLTF.

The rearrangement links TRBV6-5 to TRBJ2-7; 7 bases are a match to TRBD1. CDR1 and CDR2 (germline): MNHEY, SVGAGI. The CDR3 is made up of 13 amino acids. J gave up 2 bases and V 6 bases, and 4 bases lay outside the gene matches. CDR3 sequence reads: CASSPGTAYEQYF. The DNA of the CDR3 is TGTGCCAGCAGCCCCGGGACAGCCTACGAGCAGTACTTC.

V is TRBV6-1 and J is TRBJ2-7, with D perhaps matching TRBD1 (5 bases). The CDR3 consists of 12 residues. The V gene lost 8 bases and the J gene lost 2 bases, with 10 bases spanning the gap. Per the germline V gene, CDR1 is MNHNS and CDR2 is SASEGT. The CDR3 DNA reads TGTGCCAGCCACTTCAGGGCCTACGAGCAGTACTTC. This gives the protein CASHFRAYEQYF.

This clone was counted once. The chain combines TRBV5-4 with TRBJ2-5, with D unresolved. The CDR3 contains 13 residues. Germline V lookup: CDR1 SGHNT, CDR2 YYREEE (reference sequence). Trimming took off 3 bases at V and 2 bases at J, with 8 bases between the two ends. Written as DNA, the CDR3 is TGTGCCAGCAGCTCTAGATTGCAAGAGACCCAGTACTTC. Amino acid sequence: CASSSRLQETQYF.